The 28 T cell receptor beta chains in this list originate from one sample, sequenced in a study of blood T cell repertoires in COVID-19. Only in-frame clones appear in the TCRdb table, and some are missing; sequencing was by immunoSEQ multiplex PCR. Altogether about 120,000 clones are present, nearly 90% being singletons, with the ten largest covering 3.8%. What was sequenced was peripheral blood. These receptors all come from a woman aged 55-70 years with COVID-19, enrolled during active disease.

The chain's CDR3 is CASSSGNSNQPQHF. The CDR3 DNA sequence: TGTGCCAGCAGCTCAGGTAATAGCAATCAGCCCCAGCATTTT. The rearrangement uses TRBV6-2 or TRBV6-3 and TRBJ1-5; no reliable D call. There are 14 residues in the CDR3. The V gene lost 6 bases and the J gene lost 0 bases, with 9 bases spanning the gap. Germline V CDR1 and CDR2: MNHEY, SVGEGT.

CDR3 coding DNA: TGCGCCAGCAGAGCGACAGAGATGAACACTGAAGCTTTCTTT. This gives the protein CASRATEMNTEAFF. The genes are TRBV4-1 and TRBJ1-1; possibly TRBD1 for D (5 bases). V lost 6 bases and J 0 bases, leaving 11 bases between the germline ends. Germline V gene lookup returns CDR1 MGHRA and CDR2 YSYEKL. The CDR3 spans 14 residues.

This chain joins TRBV5-1 and TRBJ1-4; no reliable D call. CDR3 length: 15 amino acids. V was pared by 0 bases and J by 5 bases, with 11 bases between. CDR1 is SGHRS, CDR2 YFSETQ, per germline. The CDR3 loop is CASSLGRVVNEKLFF. CDR3 sequence (DNA): TGCGCCAGCAGCTTGGGGAGGGTTGTGAATGAAAAACTGTTTTTT.

The rearrangement links TRBV7-9 to TRBJ1-1, with TRBD1 as a possible D gene (5 bases). Trimming took off 1 base at V and 2 bases at J, with 8 bases between the two ends. The germline gives CDR1 SEHNR, CDR2 FQNEAQ (reference sequence). The CDR3 loop spans 14 amino acids. DNA of the CDR3: TGTGCCAGCAGCTTAGAGCAGGGTAACACTGAAGCTTTCTTT. Translation gives CASSLEQGNTEAFF.

CDR3 in DNA: TGTGCCAGCTCACATCGGCTTTTAGGACAGGGGTTGAGCACCGGGGAGCTGTTTTTT. As protein: CASSHRLLGQGLSTGELFF. J is TRBJ2-2 and V is TRBV18; TRBD1 matches 9 bases. CDR3 length: 19 residues. Germline lookup yields CDR1 KGHSH and CDR2 LQKENI. V dropped 4 bases and J dropped 4; count of bases not matched to a gene: 16. Based on the CDR3 plus reference TRBV18 and TRBJ2-2, the full variable domain is NAGVMQNPRHLVRRRGQEARLRCSPMKGHSHVYWYRQLPEEGLKFMVYLQKENIIDESGMPKERFSAEFPKEGPSILRIQQVVRGDSAAYFCASSHRLLGQGLSTGELFFGEGSRLTVL.

The chain recombines TRBV18 with TRBJ2-7; D possibly corresponds to TRBD1 (5 bases). CDR3 length: 15 residues. V lost 6 bases, J lost 5 bases, and 20 bases lay in between. Germline values: CDR1 KGHSH, CDR2 LQKENI. CDR3 sequence reads: CASSAQGTTENEQYF. In DNA, the CDR3 is TGTGCCAGCTCGGCTCAGGGCACTACGGAAAACGAGCAGTACTTC.

V and J are TRBV27 and TRBJ2-6, with D tentatively TRBD1 (5 bases). V was shortened by 5 bases and J by 0 bases, with 23 bases between the two germline ends. The CDR3 is made up of 20 amino acids. CDR1 is MNHEY and CDR2 is SMNVEV in the germline V gene (reference sequence). Written as DNA, the CDR3 is TGTGCCAGCAGTCCATACCAACAGGTCCGTCGACCCTCTGGGGCCAACGTCCTGACTTTC. Translating it yields CASSPYQQVRRPSGANVLTF.

The chain has TRBV29-1 and TRBJ1-1; a weak D match, TRBD1 (6 bases). This CDR3 spans 13 amino acids. V lost 8 bases and J 1 base, leaving 14 bases between the germline ends. CDR1 is SQVTM and CDR2 is ANQGSEA in the germline V gene. This CDR3 is CSTPGHENTEAFF. In nucleotides, the CDR3 is TGCAGCACACCGGGACACGAGAACACTGAAGCTTTCTTT. The full variable domain, completed using reference TRBV29-1 and TRBJ1-1, is SAVISQKPSRDICQRGTSLTIQCQVDSQVTMMFWYRQQPGQSLTLIATANQGSEATYESGFVIDKFPISRPNLTFSTLTVSNMSPEDSSIYLCSTPGHENTEAFFGQGTRLTVV.

This clone was seen just once. This CDR3 is also generated by other DNA sequences in the sample. The CDR3 spells CASSLQGMNTEAFF. As DNA, the CDR3 is TGTGCCAGCAGCTTGCAGGGGATGAACACTGAAGCTTTCTTT. V gene TRBV5-4 combines with J gene TRBJ1-1, with TRBD1 as a possible D gene (6 bases). V lost 1 base and J 0 bases, leaving 7 bases between the germline ends. This CDR3 has 14 amino acids. The germline V gene has CDR1 SGHNT and CDR2 YYREEE (reference sequence).

This chain uses TRBV19 with TRBJ2-7; TRBD1 matches at 9 bases. The V segment lost 6 bases and the J segment 6 bases; nucleotides outside the gene matches: 6. Germline V CDR1 and CDR2: LNHDA, SQIVND (reference sequence). There are 13 residues in the CDR3. CDR3 nucleotide sequence: TGTGCCAGTAGCTCCGGGACAGGGACCGAGCAGTACTTC. Protein product: CASSSGTGTEQYF.

This clone has just one count. The J gene is TRBJ2-1, the V gene TRBV10-3, with D possibly TRBD2 on 5 matching bases. Trimming removed 9 bases at V and 8 bases at J, with 11 bases between. The CDR3 sequence is 11 residues long. Per the germline V gene, CDR1 is ENHRY and CDR2 is SYGVKD. In DNA, the CDR3 is TGTGCCATTCAAGGACTCTATGAGCAGTTCTTC. This gives the protein CAIQGLYEQFF.

This clone was seen once. The genes are TRBV5-4 and TRBJ2-7, with 13 positions matching TRBD2. The V segment lost 4 bases and the J segment 2 bases; nucleotides outside the gene matches: 3. Germline V gene data show CDR1 as SGHNT and CDR2 as YYREEE (reference sequence). The CDR3 spans 15 residues. CDR3 amino acids: CASSTLAGGPYEQYF. The CDR3 DNA is TGTGCCAGCAGCACACTAGCGGGGGGGCCCTACGAGCAGTACTTC.

The chain carries TRBV30 and TRBJ1-2; D perhaps matches TRBD1 (5 bases). The germline V gene has CDR1 GTSNPN and CDR2 SVGIG (reference sequence). This CDR3 region has 11 residues. Between the trimmed V and J ends, which lost 2 bases and 8 bases, there was a span of 9 bases. CDR3 loop: CAWSRKGGYTF. The CDR3 DNA reads TGTGCCTGGAGTCGGAAGGGGGGCTACACCTTC.

This rearrangement joins TRBV10-3 to TRBJ2-7, with D tentatively TRBD1 (5 bases). Germline CDR1 reads ENHRY; CDR2 reads SYGVKD. V lost 11 bases, J lost 3 bases, and 17 bases lay in between. The CDR3 runs to 13 residues. CDR3 amino acids: CASRTPGIYEQYF. In DNA form, the CDR3 reads TGTGCCTCAAGAACTCCAGGGATCTACGAGCAGTACTTC.

This sequence joins TRBV19 and TRBJ2-2; TRBD1 matches at 8 bases. J gave up 5 bases and V 7 bases, and 21 bases lay outside the gene matches. CDR3 length equals 19 residues. CDR1 and CDR2 from the germline V gene are LNHDA and SQIVND (reference sequence). The CDR3 is CASNADYIGTGGGTGELFF. The CDR3 nucleotides read TGTGCCAGTAACGCGGACTATATAGGGACAGGCGGAGGAACCGGGGAGCTGTTTTTT.

The chain has TRBV5-1 and TRBJ1-2; the D is unclear. The germline V gene encodes CDR1 SGHRS and CDR2 YFSETQ. The CDR3 has 13 residues. Trimming took off 5 bases at V and 3 bases at J, with 11 bases between the two ends. The DNA for the CDR3 is TGCGCCAGCAGATGGCGGGGTGACTATGGCTACACCTTC. It yields the protein CASRWRGDYGYTF.

V and J are TRBV18 and TRBJ1-6; TRBD1 agrees at 7 bases. Germline V gene sequence: CDR1 KGHSH, CDR2 LQKENI. The junction had 4 bases not matched to a gene; V was cut back by 4 bases and J by 7 bases. The CDR3 is 14 residues long. CDR3 DNA: TGTGCCAGCTCACATTCGGGACAGAATTCACCCCTCCACTTT. The encoded protein is CASSHSGQNSPLHF.

V usage is TRBV4-1 and J usage is TRBJ2-5; the D gene is possibly TRBD2 (6 bases). The V and J ends lost 3 bases and 2 bases respectively, with 13 bases between them. This CDR3 has 15 residues. Germline V gene sequence: CDR1 MGHRA, CDR2 YSYEKL. The CDR3 protein is CASSQPGLLQETQYF. The CDR3 nucleotides read TGCGCCAGCAGCCAGCCGGGACTTTTACAAGAGACCCAGTACTTC.

The chain joins TRBV5-1 to TRBJ2-7, with 9 positions matching TRBD2. The V and J ends lost 5 bases and 4 bases, in that order; junction bases with no gene match: 7. Looked up from germline, CDR1 is SGHRS and CDR2 is YFSETQ. The CDR3 covers 14 residues. The chain's CDR3 is CASRVSSGRYEQYF. DNA of the CDR3: TGCGCCAGCAGAGTATCCAGCGGGAGGTACGAGCAGTACTTC.

This rearrangement joins TRBV9 to TRBJ2-5; 14 positions agree with TRBD2. The CDR3 runs 16 residues. Germline V CDR1 and CDR2: SGDLS, YYNGEE. V was clipped by 4 bases and J by 8 bases; unmatched bases: 10. CDR3 region: CASSKGLAGDTGTQYF. CDR3 sequence (DNA): TGTGCCAGCAGCAAGGGACTAGCGGGGGATACCGGCACCCAGTACTTC.

The chain combines TRBV11-2 with TRBJ1-1; D remains ambiguous. Germline-derived CDR1 and CDR2 are SGHAT and FQNNGV. The germline V and J ends were trimmed by 2 bases and 5 bases, with 9 bases remaining between them. The CDR3 sequence is 13 residues long. As DNA, the CDR3 is TGTGCCAGCAGCTTAAGAGAGGGAACTGAAGCTTTCTTT. Encoded protein: CASSLREGTEAFF.

V is TRBV30 and J is TRBJ1-6; a weak D match, TRBD1 (5 bases). This CDR3 is 12 amino acids long. Per germline, CDR1 GTSNPN and CDR2 SVGIG (reference sequence). The germline V and J ends were trimmed by 5 bases and 5 bases, with 7 bases remaining between them. The CDR3 coding sequence is TGTGCCTGGGACAGAAATAATTCACCCCTCCACTTT. As protein: CAWDRNNSPLHF.

The J gene is TRBJ1-2, the V gene TRBV18; 11 nucleotides match TRBD1. The J segment lost 3 bases and the V segment lost 6 bases, leaving 9 bases of the junction unmatched. Per the germline V gene, CDR1 is KGHSH and CDR2 is LQKENI. This CDR3 is 16 amino acids long. The CDR3 is CASSRERTGGYYGYTF. In DNA form, the CDR3 reads TGTGCCAGCTCTCGAGAGAGGACAGGGGGCTACTATGGCTACACCTTC.

The V and J genes are TRBV7-2 and TRBJ2-3; the D gene is possibly TRBD1 (5 bases). Germline-derived CDR1 and CDR2 are SGHTA and FQGNSA. This CDR3 comprises 13 residues. V was clipped by 2 bases and J by 4 bases, with 7 bases between them. CDR3 sequence: CASSLSRADTQYF. CDR3 coding DNA: TGTGCCAGCAGCTTAAGCAGGGCAGATACGCAGTATTTT.

The rearrangement joins TRBV6-5 to TRBJ1-6, with 7 positions matching TRBD1. In germline, CDR1 is MNHEY, CDR2 SVGAGI. This CDR3 region has 16 residues. V lost 8 bases to trimming and J lost 11 bases; unmatched junction nucleotides: 18. CDR3 amino acids: CASGLRQGGVFPPLHF. The CDR3 region has the DNA TGTGCCAGCGGTTTAAGACAGGGTGGGGTGTTTCCACCCCTCCACTTT.

This chain uses TRBV12-3 or TRBV12-4 with TRBJ1-1; D remains ambiguous. The CDR3 contains 12 residues. Trimming took off 6 bases at V and 8 bases at J, with 13 bases between the two ends. The CDR3 DNA sequence: TGTGCCAGCAGATTATCATCCCCAGAAGCTTTCTTT. This gives the protein CASRLSSPEAFF.

The chain employs TRBV19 and TRBJ2-5, with TRBD1 as a possible D gene (7 bases). CDR1 is LNHDA and CDR2 is SQIVND in the germline V gene (reference sequence). The ends were cut back, 9 bases at V and 0 bases at J, with 11 bases in the middle. CDR3 length: 13 amino acids. CDR3 protein: CASAGQHQETQYF. The CDR3 DNA reads as TGTGCCAGCGCGGGACAGCACCAAGAGACCCAGTACTTC.

The J gene is TRBJ2-3, the V gene TRBV7-8; D might be TRBD2 (5 bases). Germline V CDR1 and CDR2: SGHVS, FQNEAQ. The CDR3 extends over 15 amino acids. V shed 5 bases and J shed 6 bases, with 18 bases lying between them. In DNA, the CDR3 is TGTGCCAGCAGCCGAGGAACTAGTGGTCCGGATACGCAGTATTTT. Amino acids: CASSRGTSGPDTQYF.